The 7 T cell receptor beta chains below all came from one sample that was sequenced in a study of tumor and adjacent non-tumor tissue in lung cancer. A modified ARM-PCR protocol with three rounds of nested PCR amplified TCRbeta. TCRdb redid the calling of the multiplex PCR reads with MiXCR, one entry per CDR3 protein. The table includes roughly 81,000 distinct CDR3 sequences, 61% detected once. This sample's RNA came from whole unsorted tissue. The sequenced sample was lung tumor tissue. Every receptor here comes from a man in his 70s with non-small cell lung cancer.

On this clonotype itself: The junction differs from germline at one of its ends, possibly a read error. This chain joins TRBV6-5 and TRBJ2-7, with D perhaps TRBD1 (5 bases). The CDR3 extends over 15 amino acids. The germline CDR1 and CDR2 sequences are MNHEY and SVGAGI. CDR3 amino acids: CANSYATVGLNEQYF. The DNA for the CDR3 is TGTGCCAACAGTTACGCGACAGTGGGTCTAAACGAGCAGTACTTC.

Remarks on this clonotype: This clone may be a read error of a much larger clone one base away. The rearrangement joins TRBV5-1 to TRBJ2-5, with D possibly being TRBD2 (5 bases). In germline, CDR1 is SGHRS, CDR2 YFSETQ. This CDR3 region has 13 residues. Here the CDR3 reads CTSSFGGGETQYF. CDR3 coding DNA: TGCACCAGCAGCTTCGGAGGAGGAGAGACCCAGTACTTC. Filled out from reference TRBV5-1 and TRBJ2-5, the complete variable domain reads KAGVTQTPRYLIKTRGQQVTLSCSPISGHRSVSWYQQTPGQGLQFLFEYFSETQRNKGNFPGRFSGRQFSNSRSEMNVSTLELGDSALYLCTSSFGGGETQYFGPGTRLLVL.

As regards this clonotype: At one end the junction does not follow the germline gene, possibly because of a read error. The chain is built from TRBV6-6 and TRBJ2-7; 7 nucleotides agree with TRBD2. This CDR3 is 14 amino acids long. Per germline, CDR1 MNHNY and CDR2 SVGAGI (reference sequence). As DNA, the CDR3 is TGTGTCAGCAGCCGGTCGGGCGGGAGATACGAGCAGTACTTT. Protein: CVSSRSGGRYEQYF.

About this clonotype itself: One junction end disagrees with the germline gene, perhaps due to a read error. CDR3 bases: TGCGCCAGCAACCAAGATCTGTGGACGGGAGCCCGAATTCAGTACTTC. Amino acids: CASNQDLWTGARIQYF. This chain uses TRBV4-1 with TRBJ2-4; possible D gene TRBD2, 6 bases. The CDR3 spans 16 residues. Germline assignment: CDR1 MGHRA and CDR2 YSYEKL.

In its sample, this clonotype ranks as medium-sized. The V and J genes are TRBV11-2 and TRBJ2-2; the match to TRBD1 covers 7 bases. Germline lookup yields CDR1 SGHAT and CDR2 FQNNGV. The CDR3 loop spans 14 amino acids. V lost 4 bases to trimming and J lost 2 bases; unmatched junction nucleotides: 1. The CDR3 spells CASSWDRNTGELFF. CDR3 bases: TGTGCCAGCAGCTGGGACAGAAACACCGGGGAGCTGTTTTTT. Variable domain in full (rest from reference TRBV11-2 and TRBJ2-2): EAGVAQSPRYKIIEKRQSVAFWCNPISGHATLYWYQQILGQGPKLLIQFQNNGVVDDSQLPKDRFSAERLKGVDSTLKIQPAKLEDSAVYLCASSWDRNTGELFFGEGSRLTVL.

Remarks on this clonotype: Germline and junction disagree at one end, which may indicate a read error. The CDR3 DNA follows: TGTCCCAGCAGCTTAGGCAGGAGGAGAACCGGGGAGATGTTTTTT. This sequence encodes CPSSLGRRRTGEMFF. The genes are TRBV11-2 and TRBJ2-2; perhaps TRBD2 as D (5 bases). CDR3 length: 15 amino acids. Looked up from germline, CDR1 is SGHAT and CDR2 is FQNNGV.

This clonotype was counted at least ten times. This chain connects TRBV5-4 to TRBJ2-6, with D unclear. The V end lost 4 bases, the J end lost 0 bases, and 8 bases lay between the germline ends. The CDR3 is 15 residues long. Germline CDR1 and CDR2: SGHNT and YYREEE (reference sequence). The CDR3 is CASSPDPSGANVLTF. The DNA for the CDR3 is TGTGCCAGCAGCCCGGACCCCTCTGGGGCCAACGTCCTGACTTTC.